This entry lists 32 T cell receptor beta chains sequenced from one sample in a study of cytomegalovirus exposure and HLA in healthy donors. PCR primers comprised 60 Vbeta and 13 Jbeta primers. Clones were sequenced by immunoSEQ multiplex PCR, and TCRdb holds only the in-frame ones, with some missing. The data contain 200,000 to 250,000 clones, approximately 82% of them singletons. The source material was PBMCs. These receptors were obtained from a young man in good health and CMV-seronegative.

The genes are TRBV19 and TRBJ1-5; D is perhaps TRBD1 (6 bases). Trimming left V 8 bases short and J 4 bases short, with 15 bases between. Germline V gene sequence: CDR1 LNHDA, CDR2 SQIVND (reference sequence). This CDR3 spans 14 amino acids. CDR3 sequence: CASCRDTLNQPQHF. CDR3 DNA: TGTGCCAGTTGCCGGGACACCTTAAATCAGCCCCAGCATTTT.

This clone was counted ten times or more. The chain links TRBV19 to TRBJ1-5; TRBD1 matches at 8 bases. The trim removed 2 bases at V and 7 bases at J, leaving 1 base unmatched. The CDR3 extends over 13 amino acids. Germline V gene lookup returns CDR1 LNHDA and CDR2 SQIVND (reference sequence). The CDR3 region has the DNA TGTGCCAGTAGTATACAGGGGGCCCAGCCCCAGCATTTT. Protein: CASSIQGAQPQHF.

The genes are TRBV11-2 and TRBJ2-7; a possible D gene is TRBD1 (5 bases). The CDR3 has 17 amino acids. CDR1 and CDR2 (germline): SGHAT, FQNNGV. V lost 1 base and J lost 7, with 23 bases in between. CDR3 amino acids: CASSLVDTTSYLGEQYF. In DNA form, the CDR3 reads TGTGCCAGCAGCTTAGTGGACACCACATCCTATTTGGGGGAGCAGTACTTC.

The CDR3 loop is CASSLIFYTDTQYF. CDR3 nucleotide sequence: TGTGCCAGCAGTTTAATATTTTACACAGATACGCAGTATTTT. The chain links TRBV28 to TRBJ2-3; D is ambiguous. Germline loops: CDR1 MDHEN, CDR2 SYDVKM. The V end was cut by 2 bases, the J end by 2 bases, with 8 bases between. This CDR3 contains 14 residues.

The V call is TRBV11-3, the J call TRBJ1-4, with D possibly TRBD1 on 5 matching bases. Trimming stripped 7 bases from V and 7 bases from J, with 28 bases between. The germline V gene encodes CDR1 SGHNT and CDR2 YENEEA. The CDR3 spans 18 residues. The CDR3 reads CASNQQMGTQVGGEKLFF. CDR3 sequence (DNA): TGTGCCAGCAACCAACAAATGGGCACCCAGGTGGGGGGTGAAAAACTGTTTTTT.

The chain recombines TRBV5-1 with TRBJ2-5; 12 nucleotides line up with TRBD2. J gave up 0 bases and V 5 bases, and 11 bases lay outside the gene matches. Germline V lookup: CDR1 SGHRS, CDR2 YFSETQ. The CDR3 is 18 residues long. The CDR3 loop is CASSTELAGGKYQETQYF. The CDR3 DNA reads as TGCGCCAGCAGTACTGAACTAGCGGGAGGAAAGTACCAAGAGACCCAGTACTTC.

The chain combines TRBV5-1 with TRBJ1-2; 8 nucleotides line up with TRBD1. The ends lost 2 bases at V and 6 bases at J; junction bases unmatched: 6. Germline V gene sequence: CDR1 SGHRS, CDR2 YFSETQ. This CDR3 is built from 14 residues. The chain's CDR3 is CASSLRTGRDGYTF. DNA of the CDR3: TGCGCCAGCAGCTTACGGACAGGGCGGGATGGCTACACCTTC. Combining the CDR3 with reference TRBV5-1 and TRBJ1-2 gives the whole variable domain KAGVTQTPRYLIKTRGQQVTLSCSPISGHRSVSWYQQTPGQGLQFLFEYFSETQRNKGNFPGRFSGRQFSNSRSEMNVSTLELGDSALYLCASSLRTGRDGYTFGSGTRLTVV.

The chain joins TRBV7-3 to TRBJ2-3; 8 nucleotides line up with TRBD2. Germline values: CDR1 SGHTA, CDR2 FQGTGA. The trim removed 1 base at V and 3 bases at J, leaving 15 bases unmatched. This CDR3 is built from 19 residues. The CDR3 nucleotides read TGTGCCAGCAGCTTAAGAGTAACAGCGGGAGCAGGTGTAACAGATACGCAGTATTTT. Protein sequence: CASSLRVTAGAGVTDTQYF.

The rearrangement links TRBV13 to TRBJ1-1; D is unresolved. The CDR3 length is 12 residues. V was pared by 5 bases and J by 7 bases, with 11 bases between. In germline, CDR1 is PRHDT, CDR2 FYEKMQ (reference sequence). The CDR3, as DNA: TGTGCCAGCAGCCAAGAATCTAATGAAGCTTTCTTT. Translating gives CASSQESNEAFF.

In this sample, this clone turned up a few times. The chain is built from TRBV7-9 and TRBJ2-5; 14 bases align to TRBD2. The ends lost 1 base at V and 0 bases at J; junction bases unmatched: 1. The CDR3 consists of 17 residues. Germline V lookup: CDR1 SEHNR, CDR2 FQNEAQ (reference sequence). CDR3 sequence reads: CASSLGTSGRYQETQYF. The CDR3 DNA follows: TGTGCCAGCAGCTTAGGGACTAGCGGGAGGTACCAAGAGACCCAGTACTTC.

This clone was picked up a small number of times. The V call is TRBV28, the J call TRBJ2-1, with 14 bases matching TRBD2. Per the germline V gene, CDR1 is MDHEN and CDR2 is SYDVKM. V lost 0 bases and J lost 11; bases outside the gene matches: 3. CDR3 length: 15 residues. This CDR3 reads CASSLWGTSGSQQFF. The CDR3 nucleotides are TGTGCCAGCAGTTTATGGGGGACTAGCGGGAGTCAGCAGTTCTTC.

V usage is TRBV7-9 and J usage is TRBJ2-1; TRBD1 matches at 8 bases. The ends lost 3 bases at V and 8 bases at J; junction bases unmatched: 12. The CDR3 loop spans 16 amino acids. Germline-derived CDR1 and CDR2 are SEHNR and FQNEAQ (reference sequence). CDR3 protein: CASSFPQGVSSDEQFF. In DNA, the CDR3 is TGTGCCAGCAGCTTCCCACAGGGGGTGTCCAGCGATGAGCAGTTCTTC.

J is TRBJ2-7 and V is TRBV28; 11 positions match TRBD2. The trim removed 8 bases at V and 5 bases at J, leaving 8 bases unmatched. Germline assignment: CDR1 MDHEN and CDR2 SYDVKM. The CDR3 length is 14 residues. The CDR3 DNA follows: TGTGCCAGCCTTACGACGACTAGCGGGAACGAGCAGTACTTC. The encoded protein is CASLTTTSGNEQYF.

V is TRBV7-8 and J is TRBJ2-7, with 8 bases lining up with TRBD2. The V gene's germline CDR1 is SGHVS and CDR2 FQNEAQ. There are 18 residues in the CDR3. The ends lost 0 bases at V and 5 bases at J; junction bases unmatched: 15. The DNA of the CDR3 is TGTGCCAGCAGCTTAGCGTCGGGGGGGGGATTAGGACTAAACGAGCAGTACTTC. It yields the protein CASSLASGGGLGLNEQYF.

J is TRBJ2-1 and V is TRBV7-6; 7 bases fit TRBD2. Germline V gives CDR1 SGHVS, CDR2 FNYEAQ. The CDR3 contains 16 residues. With V trimmed by 4 bases and J by 3 bases, 9 bases remained unmatched. Written as DNA, the CDR3 is TGTGCCAGCAGCTCCTTCGCGGGGACTATCTACAATGAGCAGTTCTTC. It translates to CASSSFAGTIYNEQFF.

The chain has TRBV7-9 and TRBJ1-2, with TRBD1 matching over 8 bases. Germline V CDR1 and CDR2: SEHNR, FQNEAQ (reference sequence). The CDR3 loop spans 14 amino acids. J was trimmed by 3 bases and V by 6 bases; bases with no gene match: 6. The chain's CDR3 is CASSKTGDDYGYTF. In DNA, the CDR3 is TGTGCCAGCAGTAAGACAGGGGACGACTATGGCTACACCTTC.

This sequence joins TRBV7-9 and TRBJ2-1; 7 bases fit TRBD2. This CDR3 region has 16 residues. Germline V gene data show CDR1 as SEHNR and CDR2 as FQNEAQ (reference sequence). J lost 8 bases, V lost 4 bases, and 14 bases had no gene match. CDR3 DNA: TGTGCCAGCAGCTCGACAGATATCCTCGCGGGAGATGAGCAGTTCTTC. Amino acids: CASSSTDILAGDEQFF.

In DNA form, the CDR3 reads TGTGCCAGCAGTTTCCGGGAGGGCACCGGGGAGCTGTTTTTT. This encodes CASSFREGTGELFF. The chain has TRBV27 and TRBJ2-2; the match to TRBD2 covers 8 bases. The trim removed 3 bases at V and 4 bases at J, leaving 1 base unmatched. The CDR3 is 14 amino acids. Germline CDR1 MNHEY, CDR2 SMNVEV (reference sequence).

This chain connects TRBV5-1 to TRBJ1-5; 7 bases are shared with TRBD1. V was clipped by 0 bases and J by 4 bases; unmatched bases: 4. This CDR3 is built from 15 residues. Germline CDR1 reads SGHRS; CDR2 reads YFSETQ. DNA of the CDR3: TGCGCCAGCAGCTTGGGGCAGGGGGTGAATCAGCCCCAGCATTTT. Translation: CASSLGQGVNQPQHF.

This clone was recorded only once. One end of the junction fails to match germline, which may point to a read error. J is TRBJ2-7 and V is TRBV14; 8 nucleotides agree with TRBD2. The germline V gene has CDR1 SGHDN and CDR2 FVKESK. The CDR3 has 15 residues. Written as DNA, the CDR3 is TGTGCCAGCAGCCAAGTTCCGGGAGGGTCCTCCGAGCAGTACTTC. Residues: CASSQVPGGSSEQYF.

In its sample, this clone ranks as medium-sized. This rearrangement joins TRBV18 to TRBJ2-7; D might be TRBD2 (6 bases). There are 18 residues in the CDR3. Germline values: CDR1 KGHSH, CDR2 LQKENI. V shed 4 bases and J shed 0 bases, with 22 bases lying between them. The CDR3 DNA reads TGTGCCAGCTCACTCAGGCCATACTATAGCGGAAGCTCCTACGAGCAGTACTTC. It translates to CASSLRPYYSGSSYEQYF. The full variable domain, with the rest looked up from reference TRBV18 and TRBJ2-7, is NAGVMQNPRHLVRRRGQEARLRCSPMKGHSHVYWYRQLPEEGLKFMVYLQKENIIDESGMPKERFSAEFPKEGPSILRIQQVVRGDSAAYFCASSLRPYYSGSSYEQYFGPGTRLTVT.

The chain couples TRBV6-1 to TRBJ1-4; D uncertain. V dropped 1 base and J dropped 8 bases, with 14 bases sitting between them. Germline V gene data show CDR1 as MNHNS and CDR2 as SASEGT. This CDR3 has 15 amino acids. Here the CDR3 reads CASSEGGSLGEKLFF. CDR3 sequence (DNA): TGTGCCAGCAGTGAAGGCGGCAGTCTTGGGGAAAAACTGTTTTTT.

The V gene is TRBV19, the J gene TRBJ1-2; 7 bases are a match to TRBD1. J lost 5 bases, V lost 4 bases, and 13 bases had no gene match. There are 16 residues in the CDR3. CDR1 and CDR2 from the germline V gene are LNHDA and SQIVND (reference sequence). CDR3 coding DNA: TGTGCCAGTAGTAAGGTCTCCGGGACAGAGTATTATGGCTACACCTTC. Translation: CASSKVSGTEYYGYTF.

V is TRBV5-1 and J is TRBJ2-7, with 11 bases matching TRBD2. The ends lost 4 bases at V and 5 bases at J; junction bases unmatched: 8. Germline-derived CDR1 and CDR2 are SGHRS and YFSETQ. This CDR3 is 15 amino acids long. The DNA of the CDR3 is TGCGCCAGCAGCGAAAGACTAGCGGGATGGGACGAGCAGTACTTC. Translated: CASSERLAGWDEQYF.

This chain connects TRBV15 to TRBJ1-3; possible D gene TRBD1, 5 bases. V was pared by 3 bases and J by 2 bases, with 14 bases between. CDR3 length: 16 residues. CDR1 is LNHNV and CDR2 is YYDKDF in the germline V gene (reference sequence). The CDR3 loop reads CATSSGGRGTGNTIYF. The CDR3 DNA reads as TGTGCCACCAGCAGCGGAGGCCGGGGGACTGGAAACACCATATATTTT.

CDR3 DNA sequence: TGTGCCACCAGCAGAAACTTGGGGGGGTTCGATGGCTACACCTTC. Translating it yields CATSRNLGGFDGYTF. J is TRBJ1-2 and V is TRBV15; the D gene is possibly TRBD1 (5 bases). Germline V gene lookup returns CDR1 LNHNV and CDR2 YYDKDF (reference sequence). With 2 bases removed from V and 6 bases from J, the gap between germline ends came to 16 bases. This CDR3 has 15 amino acids.

The chain joins TRBV5-1 to TRBJ2-6, with D tentatively TRBD1 (6 bases). The V and J ends lost 0 bases and 2 bases respectively, with 9 bases between them. Germline CDR1 and CDR2: SGHRS and YFSETQ. This CDR3 has 16 residues. CDR3 bases: TGCGCCAGCAGCTTGGCGGCAGGGGCTGGGGCCAACGTCCTGACTTTC. Its protein product is CASSLAAGAGANVLTF. Using reference TRBV5-1 and TRBJ2-6 for the parts outside the CDR3, the full variable domain is KAGVTQTPRYLIKTRGQQVTLSCSPISGHRSVSWYQQTPGQGLQFLFEYFSETQRNKGNFPGRFSGRQFSNSRSEMNVSTLELGDSALYLCASSLAAGAGANVLTFGAGSRLTVL.

The V and J genes are TRBV5-1 and TRBJ2-5; D may be TRBD2 (6 bases). The V gene's germline CDR1 is SGHRS and CDR2 YFSETQ. This CDR3 contains 13 residues. Between the trimmed V and J ends, which lost 4 bases and 3 bases, there was a span of 10 bases. The CDR3 DNA sequence: TGCGCCAGCAGCGAGGGACTGAAAGAGACCCAGTACTTC. Translating it yields CASSEGLKETQYF.

The chain is built from TRBV6-6 and TRBJ1-2; D ambiguous. The CDR3 loop spans 13 amino acids. The germline V and J ends were trimmed by 2 bases and 5 bases, with 9 bases remaining between them. Per the germline V gene, CDR1 is MNHNY and CDR2 is SVGAGI (reference sequence). The CDR3: CASSYEQPYGYTF. As DNA, the CDR3 is TGTGCCAGCAGTTACGAACAGCCTTATGGCTACACCTTC.

CDR3 region: CASSAGTGSWEKLFF. CDR3 DNA sequence: TGCGCCAGCAGCGCCGGGACAGGGTCTTGGGAAAAACTGTTTTTT. V and J are TRBV5-1 and TRBJ1-4, with 9 bases that match TRBD1. The V gene end was trimmed by 4 bases and the J gene end by 8 bases; junction bases not matched to a gene: 9. This CDR3 spans 15 amino acids. The germline V gene has CDR1 SGHRS and CDR2 YFSETQ.

The chain links TRBV28 to TRBJ2-7; 11 nucleotides align to TRBD1. V shed 7 bases, J shed 5 bases, and the junction held 10 bases outside the gene matches. The CDR3 sequence is 15 residues long. Per the germline V gene, CDR1 is MDHEN and CDR2 is SYDVKM. This chain's CDR3 is CASTPYGTGGNEQYF. DNA of the CDR3: TGTGCCAGCACTCCATATGGGACAGGGGGAAACGAGCAGTACTTC.

The chain couples TRBV21-1 to TRBJ2-5; the D call TRBD2 from the table was never checked on the DNA. TRBV21-1 is termed a pseudogene. The CDR3 length is 20 residues. CDR3 DNA: TGTGCCAGCAGCAAACCGCCCCCTGGACTAGCGGCCGGTAAAGAAGAGACCCAGTACTTC. Translating it yields CASSKPPPGLAAGKEETQYF.